The present entry profiles one T cell receptor (beta chain) with its context. As yet, its antigen is unknown. PCR employed 60 Vbeta and 13 Jbeta primers. TCRdb keeps only in-frame clones here, not all; method: immunoSEQ multiplex PCR. The table records some 56,000 clones, just under 85% of them present only once. These data are taken from a study of cytomegalovirus exposure and HLA in healthy donors. Study summary: HLA-typed donors were the source of some 85 million unique TCRs, which an early data release held.

General observations from the study: Reports state that TCR beta sequences accurately predicted most subjects' HLA-A and HLA-B alleles. Some V segments, including TRBV6-2 and TRBV6-3, were excluded as indistinguishable.

Germline CDR1 and CDR2: KGHSH and LQKENI. This CDR3 is 15 amino acids long. V lost 3 bases, J lost 1 base, and 3 bases stayed unmatched. The V call is TRBV18, the J call TRBJ2-3; 8 bases map to TRBD2. Sequenced input: PBMCs. The TCR sequence derives from a man aged 50-60 years in good health and CMV-seronegative. As DNA, the CDR3 is TGTGCCAGCTCACCCTTTAGCGGGGGCACAGATACGCAGTATTTT. Translated: CASSPFSGGTDTQYF.